This TCR beta chain was recovered during a study of cytomegalovirus exposure and HLA in healthy donors. This clone was recorded only once. Trimming took 9 bases from V and 5 from J; bases not matched to a gene: 14. The CDR3 is 15 amino acids. Germline CDR1 is MNHEY and CDR2 is SMNVEV (reference sequence). Vbeta (60) and Jbeta (13) primers were used in the PCR. In the original workflow: Tens of millions of unique TCR beta chains, about 12 million shared, were counted in a later analysis. Assay used: immunoSEQ multiplex PCR; TCRdb lists only in-frame clones, some missing. V, J and clone size reflect that table, while D and trimming were determined from the DNA. This sample has about 170,000 clones, with about 82% found just once.

The origin of this receptor is a woman in her forties or fifties in good health and CMV-seropositive. This chain uses TRBV27 with TRBJ2-7; 9 bases align to TRBD1. The sequenced sample was PBMCs. CDR3 nucleotides: TGTGCCAGTAGTGCAGACGGGACAGGGTCCGACGAGCAGTACTTC. This translates into CASSADGTGSDEQYF.